The present T cell receptor (beta chain) was sequenced within a study of T cells after yellow fever vaccination. Germline assignment: CDR1 LGHNA and CDR2 YNFKEQ. Trimming stripped 0 bases from V and 1 base from J, with 3 bases between. The CDR3 totals 13 residues. Comment on this clonotype: This may come from a read error, since a much larger clone is one base off.

Using its own MiXCR run on the 5' RACE reads, TCRdb lists one record per CDR3 protein. The table shows some 670,000 distinct CDR3 sequences, with approximately 13% occurring only once. The genes are TRBV4-2 and TRBJ1-1, with D unresolved. The sequence derives from a man under 40 who received the YFV17D yellow fever vaccine. The source was PBMCs, collected on the day of the yellow fever booster vaccination. DNA of the CDR3: TGTGCCAGCAGCCAAGATGCGAACACTGAAGCTTTCTTT. It codes for CASSQDANTEAFF.